This entry lists 22 T cell receptor beta chains sequenced from one sample in a study of cytotoxic CD8 clonotypes in ibrutinib-treated CLL (dated by TCRdb to about 2021). Read against the paper, the sample's time point label means: progressive disease on ibrutinib. Libraries came from the immunoSEQ multiplex PCR assay. Sourced from immuneACCESS, this table was stored by TCRdb with only in-frame sequences that have V and J called. A share of the clones is absent; for the studies checked, an unresolved V gene accounts for under half, and the remainder has no known explanation. The sample table contains 150,000 to 200,000 clones; only one count was recorded for 88% of them. The biggest ten clones account for 3% to 3.5% of the sample. Sample: PBMCs, taken at disease progression, from a patient treated with ibrutinib. Receptors originate from a human donor with chronic lymphocytic leukemia.

In its sample, this clone was seen many times. The chain employs TRBV4-2 and TRBJ1-2; a weak D match, TRBD1 (6 bases). In germline, CDR1 is LGHNA, CDR2 YNFKEQ. The CDR3 has 14 residues. Trimming cost V 1 base and J 4 bases, with 10 bases left between them. CDR3 in amino acids: CASSQVGQIYGYTF. CDR3 bases: TGTGCCAGCAGCCAAGTAGGACAGATCTATGGCTACACCTTC.

This clone was counted a few times. The rearrangement links TRBV29-1 to TRBJ2-1; D remains ambiguous. Germline lookup yields CDR1 SQVTM and CDR2 ANQGSEA. Trimming removed 5 bases at V and 2 bases at J, with 10 bases between. CDR3 length: 13 residues. This CDR3 reads CSVTSITYNEQFF. DNA for the CDR3: TGCAGCGTTACAAGTATTACCTACAATGAGCAGTTCTTC.

The chain links TRBV28 to TRBJ2-7, with unresolved D. V gave up 8 bases and J gave up 3 bases, with 8 bases separating them. The CDR3 length is 11 residues. The V gene's germline CDR1 is MDHEN and CDR2 SYDVKM. CDR3 region: CASRQFYEQYF. The DNA for the CDR3 is TGTGCCAGCCGGCAGTTCTACGAGCAGTACTTC.

The chain couples TRBV4-3 to TRBJ2-7; D uncertain. V lost 0 bases and J lost 2, with 14 bases in between. This CDR3 is 16 amino acids long. Germline V CDR1 and CDR2: LGHNA, YSLEER. The CDR3 DNA sequence: TGCGCCAGCAGCCAAGAATTCGCGGTTGGAACCTACGAGCAGTACTTC. Protein: CASSQEFAVGTYEQYF.

The count of this clone is one. The sample contains more than one DNA sequence encoding this CDR3. This chain uses TRBV5-1 with TRBJ1-1; D is ambiguous. The V end was cut by 0 bases, the J end by 3 bases, with 12 bases between. This CDR3 region has 15 residues. Looked up from germline, CDR1 is SGHRS and CDR2 is YFSETQ. CDR3 residues: CASSLAWGLDTEAFF. CDR3 sequence (DNA): TGCGCCAGCAGCTTGGCGTGGGGATTGGACACTGAAGCTTTCTTT.

V and J are TRBV28 and TRBJ2-7; 9 bases agree with TRBD1. The CDR3 is made up of 14 amino acids. Germline V gene sequence: CDR1 MDHEN, CDR2 SYDVKM. Trimming removed 7 bases from V and 4 bases from J; junction bases left unmatched: 8. CDR3 sequence: CASTGGQGPYEQYF. For the CDR3, the DNA is TGTGCCAGCACGGGCGGACAGGGGCCTTACGAGCAGTACTTC.

Regarding this clone: Other nucleotide sequences in the sample specify the same CDR3. The J gene is TRBJ2-7, the V gene TRBV9; D is perhaps TRBD1 or TRBD2 (5 bases each). The CDR3 is 13 residues long. Germline-derived CDR1 and CDR2 are SGDLS and YYNGEE. V was trimmed by 0 bases and J by 3 bases, leaving 7 bases between them. This CDR3 reads CASSVGGSYEQYF. The CDR3 DNA follows: TGTGCCAGCAGCGTAGGGGGGAGCTACGAGCAGTACTTC.

The rearrangement links TRBV5-4 to TRBJ2-1; 10 bases agree with TRBD2. The V segment lost 4 bases and the J segment 7 bases; nucleotides outside the gene matches: 11. CDR3 length equals 16 residues. Germline CDR1 is SGHNT and CDR2 is YYREEE (reference sequence). The CDR3 DNA reads as TGTGCCAGCAGCCCACATCTAGCGGGAGACCTTAATGAGCAGTTCTTC. The encoded protein is CASSPHLAGDLNEQFF.

The chain recombines TRBV19 with TRBJ2-1, with TRBD1 matching 7 bases. Germline V gene lookup returns CDR1 LNHDA and CDR2 SQIVND (reference sequence). V shed 6 bases and J 5 bases; nucleotides not matched to a gene: 10. The CDR3 extends over 15 amino acids. The CDR3 DNA reads as TGTGCCAGTAGCCTGCAGGGGGTTTCGGACAATGAGCAGTTCTTC. This encodes CASSLQGVSDNEQFF.

Concerning this clone itself: Compared with germline, one end of the junction differs, possibly owing to a read error. The chain uses TRBV7-7 and TRBJ2-2, with 7 positions matching TRBD1. This CDR3 is 15 amino acids long. Looked up from germline, CDR1 is SSHAT and CDR2 is FNYEAQ (reference sequence). CDR3 in DNA: TGTGCTAGCAGCTTGGGACAGACAACCACCGGGGAGCTGTTTTTT. Amino acid sequence: CASSLGQTTTGELFF.

This sequence joins TRBV2 and TRBJ2-3, with D uncertain. CDR1 and CDR2 (germline): SNHLY, FYNNEI. V lost 6 bases, J lost 7 bases, and 11 bases lay in between. The CDR3 loop spans 12 amino acids. The CDR3 reads CASRPPTHTQYF. In DNA, the CDR3 is TGTGCCAGCAGGCCCCCCACGCATACGCAGTATTTT.

The V and J genes are TRBV5-4 and TRBJ2-7; the D call may be TRBD1 or TRBD2 (5 bases each). CDR3 length equals 14 residues. Per germline, CDR1 SGHNT and CDR2 YYREEE (reference sequence). V was pared by 3 bases and J by 7 bases, with 17 bases between. This CDR3 is CASSSRGTVLEQYF. The CDR3 bases are TGTGCCAGCAGCTCGAGAGGGACGGTGCTGGAGCAGTACTTC.

The chain carries TRBV10-1 and TRBJ1-5; the D is unclear. The germline V gene encodes CDR1 WNHNN and CDR2 SYGVQD (reference sequence). Trimming left V 7 bases short and J 1 base short, with 11 bases between. This CDR3 spans 14 amino acids. CDR3 region: CASTVGWSNQPQHF. CDR3 bases: TGCGCCAGCACGGTGGGCTGGAGCAATCAGCCCCAGCATTTT.

The chain carries TRBV19 and TRBJ2-4; 7 bases are shared with TRBD2. With 5 bases clipped from V and 5 bases from J, the junction kept 18 bases outside the gene matches. Germline V gives CDR1 LNHDA, CDR2 SQIVND (reference sequence). CDR3 length: 18 amino acids. The CDR3 DNA reads TGTGCCAGTAGTGGGAGAGGGTCCCGGACTAGGGGCGAAAACATTCAGTACTTC. The encoded protein is CASSGRGSRTRGENIQYF. The variable domain in full, with the rest retrieved from reference TRBV19 and TRBJ2-4, is DGGITQSPKYLFRKEGQNVTLSCEQNLNHDAMYWYRQDPGQGLRLIYYSQIVNDFQKGDIAEGYSVSREKKESFPLTVTSAQKNPTAFYLCASSGRGSRTRGENIQYFGAGTRLSVL.

V and J are TRBV6-1 and TRBJ1-2; TRBD1 matches at 9 bases. This CDR3 has 15 residues. Germline CDR1 MNHNS, CDR2 SASEGT. V dropped 3 bases and J dropped 4; count of bases not matched to a gene: 6. The DNA for the CDR3 is TGTGCCAGCAGTGATCCCGGACAGGGGAGCTATGGCTACACCTTC. Its protein product is CASSDPGQGSYGYTF.

The chain joins TRBV4-2 to TRBJ1-3, with no clear D. Germline V gene data show CDR1 as LGHNA and CDR2 as YNFKEQ. The CDR3 is 17 residues long. The V and J ends lost 3 bases and 0 bases respectively, with 15 bases between them. The CDR3 loop is CASSHPLDGYSGNTIYF. CDR3 DNA: TGTGCCAGCAGCCATCCCTTAGACGGATACTCTGGAAACACCATATATTTT.

This chain links TRBV11-2 with TRBJ2-3; 10 bases are a match to TRBD2. The CDR3 has 16 residues. CDR1 and CDR2 from the germline V gene are SGHAT and FQNNGV. With V trimmed by 1 base and J by 1 base, 2 bases remained unmatched. In nucleotides, the CDR3 is TGTGCCAGCAGCTTAGGCCTAGCGGGAGGCACAGATACGCAGTATTTT. As protein: CASSLGLAGGTDTQYF.

This chain connects TRBV6-5 to TRBJ2-4, with D tentatively TRBD1 (6 bases). V lost 5 bases, J lost 7 bases, and 18 bases lay in between. The germline gives CDR1 MNHEY, CDR2 SVGAGI. The CDR3 has 15 amino acids. CDR3 sequence reads: CASSRATRGMNIQYF. CDR3 bases: TGTGCCAGCAGTAGAGCCACTAGGGGGATGAACATTCAGTACTTC.

The chain carries TRBV6-6 and TRBJ2-7, with TRBD2 identical over 10 bases. This CDR3 has 16 amino acids. Germline CDR1 is MNHNY and CDR2 is SVGAGI (reference sequence). The trim removed 6 bases at V and 4 bases at J, leaving 12 bases unmatched. The CDR3 region is CASRPPLAGGLYEQYF. The CDR3 DNA is TGTGCCAGCAGACCCCCTTTAGCGGGAGGTTTATACGAGCAGTACTTC.

This sequence joins TRBV6-1 and TRBJ2-5, with unresolved D. The V gene lost 4 bases and the J gene lost 2 bases, with 11 bases spanning the gap. The length of the CDR3 is 14 residues. Germline lookup yields CDR1 MNHNS and CDR2 SASEGT. DNA of the CDR3: TGTGCCAGCAGTGCCGGCACCGTGCAAGAGACCCAGTACTTC. It encodes CASSAGTVQETQYF.

This clone was picked up one time. The chain combines TRBV11-3 with TRBJ2-1; possibly TRBD1 or TRBD2 for D (5 bases each). Trimming cost V 4 bases and J 7 bases, with 11 bases left between them. The germline CDR1 and CDR2 sequences are SGHNT and YENEEA. This CDR3 is built from 13 residues. The CDR3 loop reads CASSSGQANEQFF. CDR3 sequence (DNA): TGTGCCAGCAGCTCGGGGCAAGCAAATGAGCAGTTCTTC.

The rearrangement joins TRBV2 to TRBJ2-7, with unresolved D. Germline V gene sequence: CDR1 SNHLY, CDR2 FYNNEI. Deletions cut 7 bases from V and 2 bases from J, with 6 bases between. The CDR3 sequence is 11 residues long. The CDR3 sequence is CASTGAYEQYF. The CDR3 nucleotides read TGTGCCAGCACTGGAGCCTACGAGCAGTACTTC.